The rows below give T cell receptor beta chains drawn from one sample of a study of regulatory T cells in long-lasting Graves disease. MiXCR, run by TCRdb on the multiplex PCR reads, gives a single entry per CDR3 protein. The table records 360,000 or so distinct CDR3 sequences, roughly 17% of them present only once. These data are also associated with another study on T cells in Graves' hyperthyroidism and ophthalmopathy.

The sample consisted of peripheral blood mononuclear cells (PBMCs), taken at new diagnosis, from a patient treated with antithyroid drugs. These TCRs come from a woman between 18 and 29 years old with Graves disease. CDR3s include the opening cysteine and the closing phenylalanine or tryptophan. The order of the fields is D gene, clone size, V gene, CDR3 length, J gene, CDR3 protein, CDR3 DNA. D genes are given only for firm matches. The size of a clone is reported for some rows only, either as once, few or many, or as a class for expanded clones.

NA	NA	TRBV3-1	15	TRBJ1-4	CASSPSGGLNGKLFF	TGTGCCAGCAGCCCCTCAGGCGGCCTTAATGGAAAACTGTTTTTT
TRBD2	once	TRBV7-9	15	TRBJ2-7	CASRGTSGGIYEQYF	TGTGCCAGCAGGGGGACTAGCGGGGGGATCTACGAGCAGTACTTC
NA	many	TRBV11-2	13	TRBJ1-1	CASSLALGTEAFF	TGTGCCAGCAGCTTAGCCCTTGGGACTGAAGCTTTCTTT
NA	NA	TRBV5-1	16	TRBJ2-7	CASSLASGGTNYEQYF	TGTGCCAGCAGCTTGGCCTCCGGGGGAACAAACTACGAGCAGTACTTC
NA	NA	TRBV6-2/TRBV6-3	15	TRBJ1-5	CASSYRAGPYQPQHF	TGTGCCAGCAGTTACAGGGCAGGGCCCTATCAGCCCCAGCATTTT
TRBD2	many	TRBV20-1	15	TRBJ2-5	CSRGGTSGTQETQYF	TGCAGTCGGGGGGGAACTAGCGGAACCCAAGAGACCCAGTACTTC
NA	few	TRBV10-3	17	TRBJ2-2	CAISEKVAGQGTGELFF	TGTGCCATCTCAGAAAAAGTCGCAGGGCAGGGCACCGGGGAGCTGTTTTTT
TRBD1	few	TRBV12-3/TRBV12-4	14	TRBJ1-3	CASSVTGAENTIYF	TGTGCCAGCAGCGTGACAGGGGCTGAAAACACCATATATTTT
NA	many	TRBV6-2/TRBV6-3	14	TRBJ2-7	CASSYTRSGYEQYF	TGTGCCAGCAGTTACACTCGTTCAGGATACGAGCAGTACTTC
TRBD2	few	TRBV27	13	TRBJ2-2	CAAGGRNTGELFF	TGCGCCGCGGGAGGGAGGAACACCGGGGAGCTGTTTTTT
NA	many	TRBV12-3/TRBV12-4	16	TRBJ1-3	CASSGQRGGTGNTIYF	TGTGCCAGCAGTGGACAGAGAGGAGGTACTGGAAACACCATATATTTT
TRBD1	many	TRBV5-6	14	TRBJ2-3	CASTKDRRTDTQYF	TGTGCCAGCACCAAGGACAGGCGAACAGATACGCAGTATTTT
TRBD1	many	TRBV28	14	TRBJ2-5	CASSSGQTQETQYF	TGTGCCAGCAGCTCGGGACAGACCCAAGAGACCCAGTACTTC
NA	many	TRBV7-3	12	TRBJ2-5	CASSSPGLPQYF	TGTGCCAGCAGCTCCCCAGGGTTACCCCAGTACTTC
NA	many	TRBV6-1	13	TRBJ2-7	CASRGGHPIEQYF	TGTGCCAGCAGGGGGGGACACCCTATTGAGCAGTACTTC
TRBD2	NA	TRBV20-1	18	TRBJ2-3	CSPRHPAGGPGRTDTQYF	TGCAGTCCAAGGCACCCAGCGGGAGGGCCGGGGAGGACAGATACGCAGTATTTT
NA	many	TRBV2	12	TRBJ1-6	CASSEGISPLHF	TGTGCCAGCAGTGAGGGTATTTCACCCCTCCACTTT
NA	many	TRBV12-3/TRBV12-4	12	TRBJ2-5	CASSPIQETQYF	TGTGCCAGCAGCCCCATCCAAGAGACCCAGTACTTC
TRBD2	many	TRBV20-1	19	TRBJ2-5	CSARDAGLAGEWPEQTQYF	TGCAGTGCTAGAGACGCGGGACTAGCGGGGGAGTGGCCGGAGCAGACCCAGTACTTC
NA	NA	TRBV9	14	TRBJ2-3	CASSAEVGTDTQYF	TGTGCCAGCAGCGCAGAAGTAGGTACAGATACGCAGTATTTT
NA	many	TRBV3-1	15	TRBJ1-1	CASSQTGSINLEAFF	TGTGCCAGCAGCCAAACCGGGTCAATTAACCTGGAAGCTTTCTTT
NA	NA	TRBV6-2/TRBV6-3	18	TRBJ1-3	CASSRVAQGKRSGNTIYF	TGTGCCAGCAGCCGAGTGGCCCAGGGAAAACGGTCTGGAAACACCATATATTTT
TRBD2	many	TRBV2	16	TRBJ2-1	CASSDFSGSRLHEQFF	TGTGCCAGCAGCGACTTTAGCGGGAGTAGGTTACATGAGCAGTTCTTC
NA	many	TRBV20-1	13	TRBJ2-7	CSAPTRGAHEQYF	TGCAGTGCACCCACCCGAGGAGCCCACGAGCAGTACTTC
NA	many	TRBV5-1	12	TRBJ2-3	CASRLDGDTQYF	TGCGCCAGCCGCCTCGATGGAGATACGCAGTATTTT
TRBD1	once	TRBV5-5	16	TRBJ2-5	CASSPRDRAGKETQYF	TGTGCCAGCAGCCCCCGGGACAGGGCTGGGAAAGAGACCCAGTACTTC
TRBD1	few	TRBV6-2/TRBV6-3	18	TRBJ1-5	CASSYSPGRGRSNQPQHF	TGTGCCAGCAGTTACAGCCCCGGCAGGGGGCGAAGCAATCAGCCCCAGCATTTT
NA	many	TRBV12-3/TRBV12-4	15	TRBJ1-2	CASSLPSGFNYGYTF	TGTGCCAGCAGTTTACCCTCAGGGTTTAACTATGGCTACACCTTC
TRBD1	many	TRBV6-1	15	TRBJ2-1	CASSVGQGTYNEQFF	TGTGCCAGCAGTGTGGGACAGGGAACATACAATGAGCAGTTCTTC